The 18 T cell receptor beta chains below were found in one sample sequenced in a study of T cell repertoires in cytomegalovirus infection. Antigens for these TCRs are unknown. TCRdb independently ran MiXCR on the reads; one entry per CDR3 protein. The table records 90,000 to 130,000 distinct CDR3 sequences, roughly 9.1% of them present only once. The sample consisted of PBMCs, sequenced either directly or after in vitro stimulation (not recorded which). These receptors were collected from a human donor in good health (CMV status not recorded). Some clones in this sample may be carry-over from other donors' samples.

This clonotype is classed as medium-sized. This chain connects TRBV7-8 to TRBJ2-1; TRBD1 matches at 7 bases. Germline trimming cut 1 base from V and 0 bases from J; bases unmatched to any gene: 3. Germline values: CDR1 SGHVS, CDR2 FQNEAQ. This CDR3 region has 16 residues. The CDR3 bases are TGTGCCAGCAGCTTAGGGGCAGGGGGCTCCTACAATGAGCAGTTCTTC. Amino acids: CASSLGAGGSYNEQFF.

The chain uses TRBV18 and TRBJ2-1; 10 positions agree with TRBD2. The germline gives CDR1 KGHSH, CDR2 LQKENI. The CDR3 runs 15 residues. J gave up 8 bases and V 3 bases, and 7 bases lay outside the gene matches. The CDR3 region is CASSPPLAGADEQFF. In nucleotides, the CDR3 is TGTGCCAGCTCACCTCCCCTAGCGGGAGCCGATGAGCAGTTCTTC.

This clonotype was picked up many times. This sequence joins TRBV27 and TRBJ2-3, with 7 bases identical to TRBD2. Germline CDR1 reads MNHEY; CDR2 reads SMNVEV (reference sequence). This CDR3 has 15 residues. Unmatched junction bases numbered 10, after V lost 7 bases and J lost 3 bases. CDR3 loop: CASTKGGSGTDTQYF. The CDR3 DNA reads as TGTGCCAGCACGAAGGGCGGGAGTGGAACAGATACGCAGTATTTT.

This clonotype was recorded many times. The V and J genes are TRBV7-2 and TRBJ2-6, with D tentatively TRBD1 (5 bases). This CDR3 comprises 14 residues. Germline V gene data show CDR1 as SGHTA and CDR2 as FQGNSA. V was pared by 6 bases and J by 1 base, with 7 bases between. CDR3 region: CASSSGSGANVLTF. CDR3 coding DNA: TGTGCCAGCAGTTCAGGGTCTGGGGCCAACGTCCTGACTTTC.

The chain is built from TRBV11-1 and TRBJ2-1; TRBD1 might be the D (5 bases). CDR1 and CDR2 from the germline V gene are SGHAT and FQDESV (reference sequence). Trimming cost V 3 bases and J 3 bases, with 9 bases left between them. The CDR3 has 14 residues. CDR3 nucleotides: TGTGCCAGCAGCTTCCGGCAGGGCTACAATGAGCAGTTCTTC. It specifies CASSFRQGYNEQFF.

The chain is built from TRBV19 and TRBJ1-3; D call uncertain. The germline gives CDR1 LNHDA, CDR2 SQIVND (reference sequence). The CDR3 covers 14 residues. V shed 6 bases and J shed 4 bases, with 13 bases lying between them. CDR3 DNA sequence: TGTGCCAGTAGGCCGTTGGGTCTAGGAAACACCATATATTTT. Translated: CASRPLGLGNTIYF.

The chain recombines TRBV6-2 or TRBV6-3 with TRBJ2-5, with D hard to call. Germline CDR1 and CDR2: MNHEY and SVGEGT. Between the trimmed V and J ends, which lost 6 bases and 5 bases, there was a span of 10 bases. The CDR3 runs 12 residues. CDR3 coding DNA: TGTGCCAGCAGCAACGCCAGGGAGACCCAGTACTTC. Protein sequence: CASSNARETQYF.

The chain couples TRBV6-1 to TRBJ2-1; 8 nucleotides agree with TRBD2. The CDR3 is 14 amino acids. CDR1 and CDR2 from the germline V gene are MNHNS and SASEGT. V shed 9 bases, J shed 9 bases, and the junction held 13 bases outside the gene matches. CDR3 in DNA: TGTGCCAGTCGCCGGACTAGCTTTAGGGGTGAGCAGTTCTTC. It encodes CASRRTSFRGEQFF.

There are many counts of this clonotype. Possible read error: a much larger clone is one base away. This chain connects TRBV7-2 to TRBJ1-1; D call uncertain. CDR3 size: 13 residues. CDR1 is SGHTA and CDR2 is FQGNSA in the germline V gene. V was clipped by 1 base and J by 1 base, with 4 bases between them. CDR3 bases: TGTGCCAGCAGCTTAGAGGAGAACACTGAAGCTTTCTTT. It is translated as CASSLEENTEAFF.

The gene calls are TRBV4-1 and TRBJ1-2; possibly TRBD1 for D (6 bases). In germline, CDR1 is MGHRA, CDR2 YSYEKL. This CDR3 is built from 15 residues. V lost 4 bases and J 7 bases, leaving 19 bases between the germline ends. The CDR3 loop reads CASSPSMDSLGGYTF. CDR3 sequence (DNA): TGCGCCAGCAGCCCATCCATGGACAGCCTTGGTGGCTACACCTTC.

This clonotype was counted ten times or more. The CDR3 reads CASSHRAGEGTDTQYF. DNA for the CDR3: TGCGCCAGCAGCCATCGGGCGGGAGAGGGCACAGATACGCAGTATTTT. The V and J genes are TRBV4-3 and TRBJ2-3; TRBD2 matches 7 bases. Germline V gene data show CDR1 as LGHNA and CDR2 as YSLEER. V shed 3 bases and J 1 base; nucleotides not matched to a gene: 7. CDR3 length equals 16 residues.

The table lists this clonotype with many counts. The J gene is TRBJ1-6, the V gene TRBV12-3 or TRBV12-4, with D possibly matching TRBD1 (6 bases). There are 16 residues in the CDR3. V dropped 3 bases and J dropped 6 bases, with 15 bases sitting between them. The DNA of the CDR3 is TGTGCCAGCAGTTTGAGACAGGCGAGGGCTAATTCACCCCTCCACTTT. Residues: CASSLRQARANSPLHF.

This clonotype was observed a few times. The DNA for the CDR3 is TGTGCCAGCGCGGCTAGCGGAACTGGCACAGATACGCAGTATTTT. Translated, it gives CASAASGTGTDTQYF. The chain combines TRBV6-4 with TRBJ2-3; 7 nucleotides line up with TRBD2. The CDR3 has 15 amino acids. V lost 8 bases and J lost 1; bases outside the gene matches: 9. Per germline, CDR1 MRHNA and CDR2 SNTAGT.

This chain joins TRBV4-1 and TRBJ2-7; 8 bases are a match to TRBD1. V trimming: 4 bases; J trimming: 6 bases; junction bases outside the gene matches: 5. This CDR3 spans 13 amino acids. In germline, CDR1 is MGHRA, CDR2 YSYEKL. CDR3: CASSLGQAAEQYF. DNA of the CDR3: TGCGCCAGCAGCCTGGGACAGGCGGCCGAGCAGTACTTC.

The chain has TRBV29-1 and TRBJ2-2, with TRBD2 identical over 10 bases. Germline CDR1 is SQVTM and CDR2 is ANQGSEA. V lost 6 bases and J lost 6; bases outside the gene matches: 7. This CDR3 comprises 14 residues. In nucleotides, the CDR3 is TGCAGCGTAACCGGGACTAGCGTATCCGGGGAGCTGTTTTTT. Translating gives CSVTGTSVSGELFF.

The chain uses TRBV6-2 or TRBV6-3 and TRBJ1-4; D gene uncertain. Trimming removed 6 bases from V and 7 bases from J, with 12 bases in between. Germline CDR1 reads MNHEY; CDR2 reads SVGEGT. The CDR3 extends over 13 amino acids. The CDR3 loop is CASRRASGEKLFF. In DNA form, the CDR3 reads TGTGCCAGCAGGCGGGCGTCGGGTGAAAAACTGTTTTTT.

The rearrangement uses TRBV19 and TRBJ2-1; D may be TRBD2 (6 bases). V lost 6 bases and J 12 bases, leaving 24 bases between the germline ends. Germline V lookup: CDR1 LNHDA, CDR2 SQIVND (reference sequence). The length of the CDR3 is 15 residues. Written as DNA, the CDR3 is TGTGCCAGTAGCCCGCCCCGGAGGGCCGGGATATGGCAGTTCTTC. This gives the protein CASSPPRRAGIWQFF. Combining the CDR3 with reference TRBV19 and TRBJ2-1 gives the whole variable domain DGGITQSPKYLFRKEGQNVTLSCEQNLNHDAMYWYRQDPGQGLRLIYYSQIVNDFQKGDIAEGYSVSREKKESFPLTVTSAQKNPTAFYLCASSPPRRAGIWQFFGPGTRLTVL.

This clonotype has a count of ten or more. V gene TRBV7-2 combines with J gene TRBJ2-1, with TRBD2 matching over 9 bases. The germline CDR1 and CDR2 sequences are SGHTA and FQGNSA. V lost 0 bases, J lost 8 bases, and 8 bases stayed unmatched. CDR3 length: 16 residues. The CDR3 sequence is CASSLAYGTSSDEQFF. The CDR3 DNA is TGTGCCAGCAGCTTAGCTTACGGGACTAGCAGTGATGAGCAGTTCTTC.